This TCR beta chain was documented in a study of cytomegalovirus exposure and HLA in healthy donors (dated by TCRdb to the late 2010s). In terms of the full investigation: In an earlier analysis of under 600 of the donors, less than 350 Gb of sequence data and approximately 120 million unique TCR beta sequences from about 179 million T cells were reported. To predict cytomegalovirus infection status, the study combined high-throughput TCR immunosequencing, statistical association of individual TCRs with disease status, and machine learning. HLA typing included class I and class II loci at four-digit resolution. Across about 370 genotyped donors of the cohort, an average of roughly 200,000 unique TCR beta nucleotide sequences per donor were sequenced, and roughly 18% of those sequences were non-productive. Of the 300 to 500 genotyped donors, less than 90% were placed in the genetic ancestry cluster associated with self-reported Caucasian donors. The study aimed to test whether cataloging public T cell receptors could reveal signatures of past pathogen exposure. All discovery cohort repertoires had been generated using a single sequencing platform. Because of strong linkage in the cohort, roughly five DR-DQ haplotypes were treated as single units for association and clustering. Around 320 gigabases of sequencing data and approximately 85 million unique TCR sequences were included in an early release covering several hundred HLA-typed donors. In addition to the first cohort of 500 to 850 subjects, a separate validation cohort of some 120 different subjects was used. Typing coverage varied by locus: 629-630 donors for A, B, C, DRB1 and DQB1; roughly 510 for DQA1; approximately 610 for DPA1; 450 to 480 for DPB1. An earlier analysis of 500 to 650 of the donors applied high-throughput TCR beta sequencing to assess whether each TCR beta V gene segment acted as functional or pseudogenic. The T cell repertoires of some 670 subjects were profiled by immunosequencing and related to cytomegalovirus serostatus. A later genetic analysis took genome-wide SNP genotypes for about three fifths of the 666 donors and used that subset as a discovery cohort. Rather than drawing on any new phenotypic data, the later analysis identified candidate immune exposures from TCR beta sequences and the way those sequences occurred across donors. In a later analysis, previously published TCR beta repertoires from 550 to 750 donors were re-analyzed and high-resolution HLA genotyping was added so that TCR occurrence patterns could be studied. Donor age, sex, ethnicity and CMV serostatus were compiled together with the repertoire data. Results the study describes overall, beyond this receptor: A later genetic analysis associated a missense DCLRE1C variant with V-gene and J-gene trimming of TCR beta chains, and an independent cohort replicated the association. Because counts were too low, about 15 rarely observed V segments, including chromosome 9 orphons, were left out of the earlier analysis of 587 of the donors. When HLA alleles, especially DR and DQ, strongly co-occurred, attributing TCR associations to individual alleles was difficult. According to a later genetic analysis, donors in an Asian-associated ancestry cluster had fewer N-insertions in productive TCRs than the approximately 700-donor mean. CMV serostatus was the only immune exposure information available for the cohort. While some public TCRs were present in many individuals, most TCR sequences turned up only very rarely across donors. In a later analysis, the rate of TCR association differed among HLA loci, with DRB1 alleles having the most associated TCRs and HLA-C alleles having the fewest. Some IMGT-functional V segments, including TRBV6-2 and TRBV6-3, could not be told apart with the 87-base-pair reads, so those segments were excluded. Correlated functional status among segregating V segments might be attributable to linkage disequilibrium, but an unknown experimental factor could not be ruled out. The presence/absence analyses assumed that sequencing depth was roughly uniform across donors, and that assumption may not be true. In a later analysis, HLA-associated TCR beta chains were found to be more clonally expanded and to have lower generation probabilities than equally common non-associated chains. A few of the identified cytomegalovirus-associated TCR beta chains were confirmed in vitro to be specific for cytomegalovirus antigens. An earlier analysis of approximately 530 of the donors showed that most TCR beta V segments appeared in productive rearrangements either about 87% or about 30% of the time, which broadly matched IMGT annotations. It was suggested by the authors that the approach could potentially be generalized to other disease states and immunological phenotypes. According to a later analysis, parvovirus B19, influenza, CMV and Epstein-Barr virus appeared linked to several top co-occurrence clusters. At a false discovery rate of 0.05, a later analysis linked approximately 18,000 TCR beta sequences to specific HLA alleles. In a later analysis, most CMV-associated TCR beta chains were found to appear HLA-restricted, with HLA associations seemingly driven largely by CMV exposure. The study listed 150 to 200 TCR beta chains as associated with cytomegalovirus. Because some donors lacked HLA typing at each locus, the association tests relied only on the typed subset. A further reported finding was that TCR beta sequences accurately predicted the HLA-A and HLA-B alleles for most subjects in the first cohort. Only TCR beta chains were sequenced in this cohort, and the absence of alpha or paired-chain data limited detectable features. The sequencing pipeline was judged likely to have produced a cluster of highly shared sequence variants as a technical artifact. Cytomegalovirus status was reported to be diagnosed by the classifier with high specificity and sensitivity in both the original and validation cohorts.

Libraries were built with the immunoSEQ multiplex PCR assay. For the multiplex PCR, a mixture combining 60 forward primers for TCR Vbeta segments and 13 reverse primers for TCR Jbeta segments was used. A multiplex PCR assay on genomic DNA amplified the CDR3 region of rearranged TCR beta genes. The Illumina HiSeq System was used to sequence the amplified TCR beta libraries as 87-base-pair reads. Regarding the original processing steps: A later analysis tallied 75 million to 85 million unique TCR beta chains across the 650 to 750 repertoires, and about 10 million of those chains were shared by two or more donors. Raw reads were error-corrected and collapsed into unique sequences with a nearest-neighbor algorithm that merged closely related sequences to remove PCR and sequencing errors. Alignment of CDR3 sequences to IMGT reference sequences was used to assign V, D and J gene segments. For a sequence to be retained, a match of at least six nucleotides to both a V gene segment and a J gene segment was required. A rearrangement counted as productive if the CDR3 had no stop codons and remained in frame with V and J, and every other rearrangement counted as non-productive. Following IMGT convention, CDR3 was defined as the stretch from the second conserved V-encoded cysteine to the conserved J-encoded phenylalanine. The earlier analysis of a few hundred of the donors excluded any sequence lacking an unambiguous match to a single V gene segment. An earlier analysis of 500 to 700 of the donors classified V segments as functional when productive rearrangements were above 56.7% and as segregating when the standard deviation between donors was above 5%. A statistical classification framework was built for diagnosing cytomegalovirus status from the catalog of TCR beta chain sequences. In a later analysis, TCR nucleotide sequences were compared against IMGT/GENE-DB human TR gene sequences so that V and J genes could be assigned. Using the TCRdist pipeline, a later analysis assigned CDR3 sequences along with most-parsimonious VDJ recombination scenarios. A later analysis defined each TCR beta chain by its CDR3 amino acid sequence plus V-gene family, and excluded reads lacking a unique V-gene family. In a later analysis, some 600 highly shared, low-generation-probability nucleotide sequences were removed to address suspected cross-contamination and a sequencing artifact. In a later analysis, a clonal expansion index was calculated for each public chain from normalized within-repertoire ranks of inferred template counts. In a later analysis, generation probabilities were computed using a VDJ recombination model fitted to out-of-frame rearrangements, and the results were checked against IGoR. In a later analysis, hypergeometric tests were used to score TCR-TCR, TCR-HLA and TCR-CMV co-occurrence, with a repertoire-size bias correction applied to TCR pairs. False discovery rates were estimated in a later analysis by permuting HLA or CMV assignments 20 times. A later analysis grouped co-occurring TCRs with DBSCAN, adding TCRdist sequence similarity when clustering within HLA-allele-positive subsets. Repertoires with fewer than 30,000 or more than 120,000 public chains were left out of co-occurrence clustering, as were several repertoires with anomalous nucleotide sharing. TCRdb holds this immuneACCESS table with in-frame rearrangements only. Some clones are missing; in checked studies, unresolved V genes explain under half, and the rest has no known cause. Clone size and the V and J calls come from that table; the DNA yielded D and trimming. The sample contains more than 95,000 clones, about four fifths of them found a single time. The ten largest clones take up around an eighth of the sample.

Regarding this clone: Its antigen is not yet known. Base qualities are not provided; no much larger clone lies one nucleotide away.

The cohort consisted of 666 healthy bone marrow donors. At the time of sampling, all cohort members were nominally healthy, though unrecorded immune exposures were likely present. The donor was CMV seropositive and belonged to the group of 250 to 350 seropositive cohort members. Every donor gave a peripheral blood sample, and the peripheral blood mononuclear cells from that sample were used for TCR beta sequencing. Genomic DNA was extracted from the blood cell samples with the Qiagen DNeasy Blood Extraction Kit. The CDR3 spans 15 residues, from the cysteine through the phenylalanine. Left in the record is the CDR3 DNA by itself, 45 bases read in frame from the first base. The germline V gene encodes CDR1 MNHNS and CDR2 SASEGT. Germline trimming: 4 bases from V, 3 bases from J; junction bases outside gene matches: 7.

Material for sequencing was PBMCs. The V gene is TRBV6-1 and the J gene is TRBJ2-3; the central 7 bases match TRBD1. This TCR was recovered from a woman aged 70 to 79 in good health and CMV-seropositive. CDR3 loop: CASSGRGLWTDTQYF. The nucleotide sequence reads TGTGCCAGCAGTGGAAGGGGGCTGTGGACAGATACGCAGTATTTT.